A selection of T cell receptor beta chains follows, all from one sample in a study of T cell repertoires and leukemia-associated antigens. TCRdb analysed the 5' RACE reads with MiXCR anew, one entry per CDR3 protein. The sample holds 14,000 or so distinct CDR3 sequences, approximately 39% seen once. Their target antigens are unknown. Sample: CD3+ T cells sorted from blood and cultured. These receptors came from a female donor in good health. Both conserved end residues are part of each CDR3. Each record gives: clone size, D gene, CDR3 length, V gene, J gene, CDR3 DNA, CDR3 protein. The D gene is left open where the match is weak. Clone sizes are given selectively: once, few, many, or a class where the clone is expanded.

abundance: .; d_gene: TRBD1; len: 16; v_gene: TRBV29-1; j_gene: TRBJ2-1; CDR3nt: TGCAGCGTTGAAGAGTCAACAGGGGTGACGGGCAATGAGCAGTTCTTC; CDR3aa: CSVEESTGVTGNEQFF
abundance: few; d_gene: .; len: 13; v_gene: TRBV7-9; j_gene: TRBJ2-7; CDR3nt: TGTGCCAGCAGCTCTGTGGGGGGCGACGAGCAATACTTC; CDR3aa: CASSSVGGDEQYF
abundance: .; d_gene: TRBD1; len: 13; v_gene: TRBV20-1; j_gene: TRBJ2-7; CDR3nt: TGCAGTGCTATCGACCCGACAGGGCCCGAGCAGTACTTC; CDR3aa: CSAIDPTGPEQYF
abundance: .; d_gene: TRBD2; len: 18; v_gene: TRBV28; j_gene: TRBJ2-1; CDR3nt: TGTGCCAGCAGCCGGTCGGGACTAGCGGGAGTCTCCTACAATGAGCAGTTCTTC; CDR3aa: CASSRSGLAGVSYNEQFF
abundance: .; d_gene: TRBD2; len: 17; v_gene: TRBV12-3/TRBV12-4; j_gene: TRBJ2-7; CDR3nt: TGTGCCAGCAGGGGAGCTAGCGGGCAAGGGGTAGCCTACGAGCAGTACTTC; CDR3aa: CASRGASGQGVAYEQYF
abundance: medium-sized; d_gene: .; len: 13; v_gene: TRBV11-2; j_gene: TRBJ1-5; CDR3nt: TGTGCCAGCAGCTTATTTGGCAATCAGCCCCAGCATTTT; CDR3aa: CASSLFGNQPQHF
abundance: .; d_gene: TRBD2; len: 13; v_gene: TRBV29-1; j_gene: TRBJ2-1; CDR3nt: TGCAGCGTGAACGGACTAGCGGGAGGCGAGCAGTTCTTC; CDR3aa: CSVNGLAGGEQFF
abundance: .; d_gene: TRBD2; len: 21; v_gene: TRBV11-2; j_gene: TRBJ2-3; CDR3nt: TGTGCCAGCAGCAAACGCTCCGGGACTAGCGGGAGTATTTACTTTGCAGATACGCAGTATTTT; CDR3aa: CASSKRSGTSGSIYFADTQYF
abundance: .; d_gene: TRBD1; len: 18; v_gene: TRBV4-1; j_gene: TRBJ1-2; CDR3nt: TGCGCCAGCAGCCAAGGGGGTGGCAGGGGGCCGACCCTTTATGGCTACACCTTC; CDR3aa: CASSQGGGRGPTLYGYTF
abundance: medium-sized; d_gene: .; len: 15; v_gene: TRBV5-1; j_gene: TRBJ2-1; CDR3nt: TGCGCCAGCAGCTTGACAGGGAGAGATCCCAATGAGCAGTTCTTC; CDR3aa: CASSLTGRDPNEQFF
abundance: medium-sized; d_gene: .; len: 14; v_gene: TRBV9; j_gene: TRBJ1-2; CDR3nt: TGTGCCAGCAGCGTCAGTGGCAGGGGAAGTGGCTACACCTTC; CDR3aa: CASSVSGRGSGYTF
abundance: .; d_gene: .; len: 16; v_gene: TRBV18; j_gene: TRBJ2-5; CDR3nt: TGTGCCAGCACACTTTACTCAACGGGGGTCGGAGAGACCCAGTACTTC; CDR3aa: CASTLYSTGVGETQYF
abundance: many; d_gene: TRBD1; len: 15; v_gene: TRBV7-9; j_gene: TRBJ2-5; CDR3nt: TGTGCCAGCAGCCTCCCGACAGGGAATTATGAGACCCAGTACTTC; CDR3aa: CASSLPTGNYETQYF
abundance: .; d_gene: TRBD1; len: 14; v_gene: TRBV29-1; j_gene: TRBJ2-7; CDR3nt: TGCAGCGTTGTTAGACAGGGCACAGATACGCAGTATTACTTC; CDR3aa: CSVVRQGTDTQYYF
abundance: few; d_gene: TRBD2; len: 13; v_gene: TRBV20-1; j_gene: TRBJ2-7; CDR3nt: TGCAGTGCTCCTAGCGGGAGGGCCTACGAGCAGTACTTC; CDR3aa: CSAPSGRAYEQYF
abundance: .; d_gene: .; len: 11; v_gene: TRBV10-3; j_gene: TRBJ1-3; CDR3nt: TGTGCCATCAACCTGAGAAACGCCATATATTTT; CDR3aa: CAINLRNAIYF
abundance: medium-sized; d_gene: TRBD1; len: 17; v_gene: TRBV4-3; j_gene: TRBJ2-6; CDR3nt: TGCGCCAGCAGCCATTTGACAGGGATCGGTGGGGCCAACGTCCTGACTTTC; CDR3aa: CASSHLTGIGGANVLTF
abundance: once; d_gene: .; len: 14; v_gene: TRBV6-5; j_gene: TRBJ1-2; CDR3nt: TGTGCCAGCAGACCGGACGGCGCCAGTTATGGCTACACCTTC; CDR3aa: CASRPDGASYGYTF
abundance: few; d_gene: .; len: 12; v_gene: TRBV27; j_gene: TRBJ2-1; CDR3nt: TGTGCCAGCAGTTCTCAAGAGAATGAGCAGTTCTTC; CDR3aa: CASSSQENEQFF
abundance: .; d_gene: .; len: 14; v_gene: TRBV27; j_gene: TRBJ2-7; CDR3nt: TGTGCCAGCAGTTACGGGACGGACTCCTACGAGCAGTACTTC; CDR3aa: CASSYGTDSYEQYF
abundance: .; d_gene: .; len: 14; v_gene: TRBV4-2; j_gene: TRBJ2-7; CDR3nt: TGTGCCAGCAGCCCATCGGGAGCTGGCTACGAGCAGTACTTC; CDR3aa: CASSPSGAGYEQYF
abundance: .; d_gene: .; len: 16; v_gene: TRBV9; j_gene: TRBJ2-7; CDR3nt: TGTGCCAGCAGCGTAGGGTATCAGGAGGACTCCTACGAGCAGTACTTC; CDR3aa: CASSVGYQEDSYEQYF
abundance: once; d_gene: .; len: 15; v_gene: TRBV4-1; j_gene: TRBJ2-5; CDR3nt: TGCGCCAGCAGCCCCCTGGGTGGGCTGAGGGAGACCCAGTACTTC; CDR3aa: CASSPLGGLRETQYF
abundance: .; d_gene: .; len: 15; v_gene: TRBV20-1; j_gene: TRBJ1-2; CDR3nt: TGCAGTGCTAGAGATCAAGGGGCAGGGAACTATGGCTACACCTTC; CDR3aa: CSARDQGAGNYGYTF
abundance: few; d_gene: .; len: 13; v_gene: TRBV7-3; j_gene: TRBJ2-5; CDR3nt: TGTGCCAGCAGCTTAATGTCCCGGGAGACCCAGTACTTC; CDR3aa: CASSLMSRETQYF
abundance: .; d_gene: .; len: 19; v_gene: TRBV4-1; j_gene: TRBJ2-5; CDR3nt: .; CDR3aa: CASSFYICSVGRGQETQYF
abundance: .; d_gene: TRBD1; len: 15; v_gene: TRBV7-9; j_gene: TRBJ1-2; CDR3nt: TGTGCCAGCAGCCTGGAGGATCAGGGGGCAGGTGGCTACACCTTC; CDR3aa: CASSLEDQGAGGYTF
abundance: .; d_gene: TRBD1; len: 16; v_gene: TRBV27; j_gene: TRBJ1-1; CDR3nt: TGTGCCAGCAGTTCACGCTACGGACAGGGTGGGCCTGAAGCTTTCTTT; CDR3aa: CASSSRYGQGGPEAFF
abundance: medium-sized; d_gene: TRBD2; len: 17; v_gene: TRBV4-1; j_gene: TRBJ2-7; CDR3nt: TGCGCCAGCAGCCAAGATTGGGGGGCGGGAGGAATCTACGAGCAGTACTTC; CDR3aa: CASSQDWGAGGIYEQYF
abundance: .; d_gene: TRBD1; len: 12; v_gene: TRBV29-1; j_gene: TRBJ2-3; CDR3nt: TGTAGCTGTGGACAGGGAGGAGATACGCAGTATTTT; CDR3aa: CSCGQGGDTQYF
abundance: .; d_gene: .; len: 15; v_gene: TRBV4-3; j_gene: TRBJ2-1; CDR3nt: TGCGCCAGCAGCCAAGGACTAAGACGCCTCGATGAGCAGTTCTTC; CDR3aa: CASSQGLRRLDEQFF
abundance: .; d_gene: TRBD1; len: 16; v_gene: TRBV7-4; j_gene: TRBJ1-2; CDR3nt: TGTGCCAGCACCCCCCGGGGAGGGGGCCCGAACTATGGCTACACCTTC; CDR3aa: CASTPRGGGPNYGYTF
abundance: few; d_gene: TRBD1; len: 12; v_gene: TRBV20-1; j_gene: TRBJ2-7; CDR3nt: TGCAGTGCAAGAACAGGGGAACACGAGCAGTACTTC; CDR3aa: CSARTGEHEQYF
abundance: many; d_gene: TRBD1; len: 17; v_gene: TRBV5-1; j_gene: TRBJ1-1; CDR3nt: TGCGCCAGCAGCATTTCCCTACAGGGGTCGACGAACACTGAAGCTTTCTTT; CDR3aa: CASSISLQGSTNTEAFF
abundance: few; d_gene: TRBD2; len: 14; v_gene: TRBV6-1; j_gene: TRBJ2-1; CDR3nt: TGTGCCAGCAGTCAGCGGGGAACCTACAATGAGCAGTTCTTC; CDR3aa: CASSQRGTYNEQFF
abundance: .; d_gene: TRBD1; len: 16; v_gene: TRBV5-1; j_gene: TRBJ2-1; CDR3nt: TGCGCCAGCAGCTTGACTTGGGACAGACAAGACAATGATCAGTTCTTC; CDR3aa: CASSLTWDRQDNDQFF
abundance: once; d_gene: TRBD2; len: 16; v_gene: TRBV7-6; j_gene: TRBJ2-1; CDR3nt: TGTGCCAGCAGCCCCGGACTAGCGGGAGTCGCCAATGAGCAGTTCTTC; CDR3aa: CASSPGLAGVANEQFF
abundance: medium-sized; d_gene: TRBD2; len: 16; v_gene: TRBV20-1; j_gene: TRBJ2-3; CDR3nt: TGCAGTGCTAGGCGCCCTAGCGGACTAGACACAGATACGCAGTATTTT; CDR3aa: CSARRPSGLDTDTQYF
abundance: few; d_gene: .; len: 14; v_gene: TRBV7-3; j_gene: TRBJ2-2; CDR3nt: TGTGCCAGCAGCCCACGAAGCCTCGGCGGGGAGCTGTTTTTT; CDR3aa: CASSPRSLGGELFF
abundance: many; d_gene: TRBD2; len: 16; v_gene: TRBV20-1; j_gene: TRBJ2-7; CDR3nt: TGCAGTGCTGCGGTTAGCGGGAGGGCCAGGGTCTACGAGCAGTACTTC; CDR3aa: CSAAVSGRARVYEQYF
abundance: medium-sized; d_gene: .; len: 14; v_gene: TRBV20-1; j_gene: TRBJ2-1; CDR3nt: TGCAGTGCTAGAGTGGCGACTAGGGGTTCCTTTCGGTTCTTC; CDR3aa: CSARVATRGSFRFF
abundance: once; d_gene: TRBD2; len: 15; v_gene: TRBV19; j_gene: TRBJ2-3; CDR3nt: TGTGCCAGTAGTATCGGCGCGGGAGCCCGCGATACGCAGTATTTT; CDR3aa: CASSIGAGARDTQYF
abundance: many; d_gene: TRBD1; len: 15; v_gene: TRBV29-1; j_gene: TRBJ2-7; CDR3nt: TGCAGCGTTGAACCCTCGGGACAGGGGTCCTACGAGCAGTACTTC; CDR3aa: CSVEPSGQGSYEQYF
abundance: many; d_gene: .; len: 18; v_gene: TRBV7-3; j_gene: TRBJ1-6; CDR3nt: TGTGCCAGCAGCTTAACCAGGGGAAGGAGCTCCTATAATTCACCCCTCCACTTT; CDR3aa: CASSLTRGRSSYNSPLHF
abundance: .; d_gene: .; len: 15; v_gene: TRBV5-1; j_gene: TRBJ2-3; CDR3nt: TGCGCCAGCTCCCGGGCCAACGACGGGACAGATACGCAGTATTTT; CDR3aa: CASSRANDGTDTQYF
abundance: .; d_gene: .; len: 15; v_gene: TRBV20-1; j_gene: TRBJ2-7; CDR3nt: TGCAGTGCCAACTCCGACAAGGGGGGGTCCGGGGAGCAGTACTTC; CDR3aa: CSANSDKGGSGEQYF
abundance: .; d_gene: .; len: 17; v_gene: TRBV28; j_gene: TRBJ1-1; CDR3nt: TGTGCCAGCAGTTTATCGCGCCCCCCGGGGGGAGATACTGAAGCTTTCTTT; CDR3aa: CASSLSRPPGGDTEAFF
abundance: many; d_gene: .; len: 12; v_gene: TRBV30; j_gene: TRBJ1-4; CDR3nt: TGTGCCTGCTACAGACCTAATGAAAAACTGTTTTTT; CDR3aa: CACYRPNEKLFF
abundance: .; d_gene: .; len: 18; v_gene: TRBV20-1; j_gene: TRBJ1-1; CDR3nt: TGCAGTGCTAGAGATCTCATGGGAATGGGGGGGCCAGGCGCTGAGGCTTTCTTT; CDR3aa: CSARDLMGMGGPGAEAFF
abundance: .; d_gene: TRBD2; len: 13; v_gene: TRBV20-1; j_gene: TRBJ2-1; CDR3nt: TGCAGTGCTAGATTAGCGGGAGGGCAACAGCAGTTCTTC; CDR3aa: CSARLAGGQQQFF
abundance: few; d_gene: .; len: 12; v_gene: TRBV29-1; j_gene: TRBJ1-2; CDR3nt: TGCAGCGTTGCCCGGCCGGAGAATGGCTACACCTTC; CDR3aa: CSVARPENGYTF
abundance: medium-sized; d_gene: TRBD2; len: 15; v_gene: TRBV6-1; j_gene: TRBJ2-1; CDR3nt: TGTGCCAGCAGTGTGTCTAGCGGGCAGCCAGGTGAGCAGTTCTTC; CDR3aa: CASSVSSGQPGEQFF
abundance: .; d_gene: .; len: 15; v_gene: TRBV12-3/TRBV12-4; j_gene: TRBJ2-1; CDR3nt: TGTGCCAGCAGTAGGGGACCCAGCTCCTACAATGAGCAGTTCTTC; CDR3aa: CASSRGPSSYNEQFF
abundance: few; d_gene: .; len: 13; v_gene: TRBV27; j_gene: TRBJ1-1; CDR3nt: TGTGCCAGCAGTTTCTCGGAGGGCACTGAAGCTTTCTTT; CDR3aa: CASSFSEGTEAFF
abundance: .; d_gene: TRBD2; len: 17; v_gene: TRBV7-3; j_gene: TRBJ2-3; CDR3nt: TGTGCCAGCAGCCCACGGACTAGCGACCTAAGCACAGATACGCAGTATTTT; CDR3aa: CASSPRTSDLSTDTQYF
abundance: many; d_gene: .; len: 14; v_gene: TRBV5-5; j_gene: TRBJ1-1; CDR3nt: TGTGCCAGCAGCGCGACAGCAATGAACACTGAAGCTTTCTTT; CDR3aa: CASSATAMNTEAFF
abundance: medium-sized; d_gene: .; len: 16; v_gene: TRBV28; j_gene: TRBJ1-4; CDR3nt: TGTGCCAGCAGTTTAGGCGGCATAGTAACTAATGAAAAACTGTTTTTT; CDR3aa: CASSLGGIVTNEKLFF